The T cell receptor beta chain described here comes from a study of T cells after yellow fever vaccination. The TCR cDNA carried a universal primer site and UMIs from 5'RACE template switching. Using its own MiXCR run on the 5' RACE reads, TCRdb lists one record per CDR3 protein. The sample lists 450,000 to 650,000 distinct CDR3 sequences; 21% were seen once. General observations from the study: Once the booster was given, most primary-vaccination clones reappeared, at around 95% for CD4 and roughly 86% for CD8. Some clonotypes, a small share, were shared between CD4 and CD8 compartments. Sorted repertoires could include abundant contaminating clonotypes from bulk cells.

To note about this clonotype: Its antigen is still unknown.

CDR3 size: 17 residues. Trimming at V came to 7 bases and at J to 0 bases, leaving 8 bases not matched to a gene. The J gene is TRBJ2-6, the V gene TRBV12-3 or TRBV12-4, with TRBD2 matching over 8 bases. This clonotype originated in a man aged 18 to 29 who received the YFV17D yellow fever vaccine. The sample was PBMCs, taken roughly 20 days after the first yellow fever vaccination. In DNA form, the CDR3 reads TGTGCCAGCATTCCTCGGGGGGGCGGCTCTGGGGCCAACGTCCTGACTTTC. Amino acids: CASIPRGGGSGANVLTF.